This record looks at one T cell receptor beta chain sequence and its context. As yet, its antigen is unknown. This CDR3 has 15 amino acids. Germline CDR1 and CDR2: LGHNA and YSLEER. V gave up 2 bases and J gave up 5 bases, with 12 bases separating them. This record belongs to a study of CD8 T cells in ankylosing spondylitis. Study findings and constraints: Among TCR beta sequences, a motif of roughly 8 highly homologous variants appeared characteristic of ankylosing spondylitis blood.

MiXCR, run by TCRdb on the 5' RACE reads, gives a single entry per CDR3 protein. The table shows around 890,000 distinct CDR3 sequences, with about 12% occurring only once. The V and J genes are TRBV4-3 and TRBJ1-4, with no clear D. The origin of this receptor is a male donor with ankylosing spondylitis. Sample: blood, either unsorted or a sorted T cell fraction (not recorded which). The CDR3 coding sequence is TGCGCCAGCAGCCAAACTGTAGCGTCAAATGAAAAACTGTTTTTT. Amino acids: CASSQTVASNEKLFF.